This T cell receptor beta chain was observed in a study of CD8+CD57+ T cells in acquired aplastic anemia. The V and J ends lost 2 bases and 12 bases respectively, with 18 bases between them. This CDR3 contains 14 residues. Germline V lookup: CDR1 LNHDA, CDR2 SQIVND (reference sequence). TCR beta VDJ and CDR3 were profiled, and genomic DNA was the template. TCRdb independently ran MiXCR on the reads; one entry per CDR3 protein. The sample includes 400,000 to 500,000 distinct CDR3 sequences, under 80% of them seen just once. The clonotype was recovered from a human donor in good health, serving as a control. This chain connects TRBV19 to TRBJ2-3; D remains ambiguous. Input material: sorted CD4+, CD8+, or CD8+CD57+ T cells (not recorded which) from PBMCs. Here the CDR3 reads CASSISASTDPQYF. The CDR3 region has the DNA TGTGCCAGTAGTATATCGGCCTCCACAGATCCCCAGTATTTT.